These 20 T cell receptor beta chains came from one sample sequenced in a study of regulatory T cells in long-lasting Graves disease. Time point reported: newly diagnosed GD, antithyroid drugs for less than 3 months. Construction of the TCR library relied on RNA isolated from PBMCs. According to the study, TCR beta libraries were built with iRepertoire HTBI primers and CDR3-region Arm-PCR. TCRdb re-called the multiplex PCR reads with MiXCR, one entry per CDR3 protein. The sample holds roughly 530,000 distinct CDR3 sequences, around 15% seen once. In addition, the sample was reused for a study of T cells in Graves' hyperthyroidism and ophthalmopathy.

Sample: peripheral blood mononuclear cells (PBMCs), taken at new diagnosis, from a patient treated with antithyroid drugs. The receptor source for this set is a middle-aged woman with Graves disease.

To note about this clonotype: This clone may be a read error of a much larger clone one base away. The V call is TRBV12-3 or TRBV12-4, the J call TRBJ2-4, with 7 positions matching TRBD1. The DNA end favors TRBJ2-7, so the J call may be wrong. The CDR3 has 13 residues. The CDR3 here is CAGSTRQGGEQYF. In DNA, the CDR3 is TGTGCCGGCAGTACCCGACAGGGCGGCGAGCAGTACTTC.

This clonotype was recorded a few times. The DNA of the CDR3 is TGTGCCAGCAGTCCGGGATCTACCGGCAACGAGCAGTACTTC. Translation: CASSPGSTGNEQYF. The chain joins TRBV6-1 to TRBJ2-7; a weak D match, TRBD2 (5 bases). CDR3 length: 14 residues. Germline lookup yields CDR1 MNHNS and CDR2 SASEGT. V lost 5 bases to trimming and J lost 5 bases, with 16 bases between them.

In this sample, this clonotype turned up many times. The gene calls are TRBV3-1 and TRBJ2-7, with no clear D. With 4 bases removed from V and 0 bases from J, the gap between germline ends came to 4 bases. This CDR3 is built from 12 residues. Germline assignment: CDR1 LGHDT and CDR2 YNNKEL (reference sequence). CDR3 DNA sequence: TGTGCCAGCAGCCGGGCCTCCTACGAGCAGTACTTC. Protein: CASSRASYEQYF.

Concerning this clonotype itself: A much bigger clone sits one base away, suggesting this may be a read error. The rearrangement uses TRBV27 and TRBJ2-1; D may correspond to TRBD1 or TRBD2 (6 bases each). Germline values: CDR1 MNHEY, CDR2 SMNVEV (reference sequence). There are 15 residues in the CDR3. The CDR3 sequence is CASSLEGGTYNERFF. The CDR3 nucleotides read TGTGCCAGCAGTTTGGAGGGGGGTACCTACAATGAGCGGTTCTTC.

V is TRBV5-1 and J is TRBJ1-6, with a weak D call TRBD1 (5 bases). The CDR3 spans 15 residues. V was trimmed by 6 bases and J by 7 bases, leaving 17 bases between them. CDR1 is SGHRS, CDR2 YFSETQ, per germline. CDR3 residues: CASKPFTGVNSPLHF. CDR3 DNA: TGCGCCAGCAAACCCTTCACGGGGGTCAATTCACCCCTCCACTTT.

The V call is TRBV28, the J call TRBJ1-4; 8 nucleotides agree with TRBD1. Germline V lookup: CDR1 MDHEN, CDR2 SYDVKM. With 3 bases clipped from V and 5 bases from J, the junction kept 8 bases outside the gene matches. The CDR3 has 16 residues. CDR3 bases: TGTGCCAGCAGTTTGCCCAGGGGGCCGGGGAATGAAAAACTGTTTTTT. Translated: CASSLPRGPGNEKLFF.

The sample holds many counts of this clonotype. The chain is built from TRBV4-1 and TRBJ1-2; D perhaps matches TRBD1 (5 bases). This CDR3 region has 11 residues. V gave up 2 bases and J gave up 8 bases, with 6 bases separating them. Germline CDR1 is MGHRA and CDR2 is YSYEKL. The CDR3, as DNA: TGCGCCAGCAGCCAACGGGACGGCTACACCTTC. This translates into CASSQRDGYTF.

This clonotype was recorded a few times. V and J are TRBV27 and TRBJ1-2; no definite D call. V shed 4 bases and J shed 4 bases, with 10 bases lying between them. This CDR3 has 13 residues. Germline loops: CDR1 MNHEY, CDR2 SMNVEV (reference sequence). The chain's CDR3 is CASSYRESYGYTF. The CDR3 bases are TGTGCCAGCAGTTACCGCGAGAGCTATGGCTACACCTTC.

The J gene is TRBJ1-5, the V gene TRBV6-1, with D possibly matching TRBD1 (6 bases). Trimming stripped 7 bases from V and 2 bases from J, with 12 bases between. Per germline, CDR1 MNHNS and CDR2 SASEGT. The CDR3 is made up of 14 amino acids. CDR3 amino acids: CASKGGGGNQPQHF. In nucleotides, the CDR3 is TGTGCCAGCAAGGGGGGAGGAGGCAATCAGCCCCAGCATTTT.

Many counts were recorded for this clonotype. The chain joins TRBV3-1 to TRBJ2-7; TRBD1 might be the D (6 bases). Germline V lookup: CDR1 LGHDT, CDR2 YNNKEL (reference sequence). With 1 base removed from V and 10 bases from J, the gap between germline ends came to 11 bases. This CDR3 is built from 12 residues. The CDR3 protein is CASSQAGVSQYF. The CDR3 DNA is TGTGCCAGCAGCCAAGCAGGGGTCTCCCAGTACTTC.

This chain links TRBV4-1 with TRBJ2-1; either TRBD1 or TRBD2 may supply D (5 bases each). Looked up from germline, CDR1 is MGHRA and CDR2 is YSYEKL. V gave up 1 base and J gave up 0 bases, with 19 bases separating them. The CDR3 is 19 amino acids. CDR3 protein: CASSQAPPWGNSSYNEQFF. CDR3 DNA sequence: TGCGCCAGCAGCCAAGCTCCCCCCTGGGGGAATAGCTCCTACAATGAGCAGTTCTTC.

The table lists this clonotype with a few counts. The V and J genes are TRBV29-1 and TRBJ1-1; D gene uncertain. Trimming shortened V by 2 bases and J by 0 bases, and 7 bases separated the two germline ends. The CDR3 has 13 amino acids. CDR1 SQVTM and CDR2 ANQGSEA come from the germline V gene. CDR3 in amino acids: CSVEWGMNTEAFF. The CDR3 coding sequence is TGCAGCGTTGAATGGGGTATGAACACTGAAGCTTTCTTT.

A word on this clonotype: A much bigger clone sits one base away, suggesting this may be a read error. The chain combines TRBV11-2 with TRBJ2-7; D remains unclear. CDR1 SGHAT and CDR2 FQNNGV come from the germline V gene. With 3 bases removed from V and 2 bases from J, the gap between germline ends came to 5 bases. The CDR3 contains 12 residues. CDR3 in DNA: TGTGCCAGCAGCTTTGAGACCTACGAGCAGTACTTC. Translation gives CASSFETYEQYF.

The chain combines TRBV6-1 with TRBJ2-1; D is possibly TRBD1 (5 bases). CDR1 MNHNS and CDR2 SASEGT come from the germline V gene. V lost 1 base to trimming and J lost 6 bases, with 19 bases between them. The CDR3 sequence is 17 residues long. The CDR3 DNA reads TGTGCCAGCAGTGAAGGGAGTTGGGGCCTGGTAGGCAATGAGCAGTTCTTC. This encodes CASSEGSWGLVGNEQFF.

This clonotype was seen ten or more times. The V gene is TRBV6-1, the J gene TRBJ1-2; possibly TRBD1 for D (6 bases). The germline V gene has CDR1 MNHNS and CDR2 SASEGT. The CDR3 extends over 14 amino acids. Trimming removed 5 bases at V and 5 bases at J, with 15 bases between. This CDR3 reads CASSRGATEYGYTF. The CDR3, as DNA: TGTGCCAGCAGTCGGGGGGCCACGGAATATGGCTACACCTTC.

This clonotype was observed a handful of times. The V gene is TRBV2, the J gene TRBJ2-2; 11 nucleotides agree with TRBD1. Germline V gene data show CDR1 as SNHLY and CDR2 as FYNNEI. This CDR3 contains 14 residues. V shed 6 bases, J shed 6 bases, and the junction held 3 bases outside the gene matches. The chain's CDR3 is CASRRTGGSGELFF. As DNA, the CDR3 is TGTGCCAGCAGGCGGACAGGGGGCTCCGGGGAGCTGTTTTTT.

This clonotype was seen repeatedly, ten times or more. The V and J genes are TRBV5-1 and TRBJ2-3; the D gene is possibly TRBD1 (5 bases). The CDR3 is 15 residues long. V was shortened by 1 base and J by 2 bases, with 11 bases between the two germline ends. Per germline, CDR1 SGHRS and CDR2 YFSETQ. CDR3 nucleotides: TGCGCCAGCAGCTTGCCTCTAGGGGACACAGATACGCAGTATTTT. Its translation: CASSLPLGDTDTQYF.

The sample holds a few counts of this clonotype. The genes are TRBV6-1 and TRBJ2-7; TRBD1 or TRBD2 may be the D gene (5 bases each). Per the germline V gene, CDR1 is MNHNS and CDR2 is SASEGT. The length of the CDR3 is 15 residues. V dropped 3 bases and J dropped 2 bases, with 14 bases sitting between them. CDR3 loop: CASSDRVGEPYEQYF. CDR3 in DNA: TGTGCCAGCAGTGACAGGGTGGGGGAACCCTACGAGCAGTACTTC.

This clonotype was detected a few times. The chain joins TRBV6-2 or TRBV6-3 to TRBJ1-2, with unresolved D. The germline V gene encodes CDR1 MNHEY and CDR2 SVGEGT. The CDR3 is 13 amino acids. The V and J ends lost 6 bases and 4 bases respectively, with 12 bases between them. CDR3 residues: CASREGSGYGYTF. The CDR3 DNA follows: TGTGCCAGCAGGGAGGGCTCAGGCTATGGCTACACCTTC.

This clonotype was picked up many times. This chain's CDR3 is CASSSFQGTEAFF. CDR3 DNA: TGTGCCAGCAGCTCTTTCCAGGGCACTGAAGCTTTCTTT. V is TRBV6-2 or TRBV6-3 and J is TRBJ1-1, with D maybe TRBD1 (5 bases). The CDR3 is made up of 13 amino acids. With 6 bases removed from V and 4 bases from J, the gap between germline ends came to 12 bases. From germline, CDR1 is MNHEY and CDR2 SVGEGT.